What follows is one T cell receptor beta chain and its context. This clone's antigen is unknown. Base-call qualities are not available, and no considerably larger clone is one nucleotide away. Within the sample, other DNA sequences also encode this same CDR3. Clipping removes 0 bases from V and 3 bases from J, with 2 as the unmatched junction base count. Inclusive of the bounding cysteine and phenylalanine, the CDR3 is 18 residues long. Left in the record is the CDR3 DNA by itself, 54 bases read in frame from the first base. From a lookup of the germline V gene, CDR1 and CDR2 are KGHSH and LQKENI. Per the publication, the time point label means: pretreatment peripheral blood. The cohort comprised around 31 patients with locally advanced or metastatic urothelial carcinoma treated at Memorial Sloan Kettering on a trial protocol. Peripheral blood mononuclear cells were collected pretreatment and during treatment, with between 1 and 8 total time points obtained per patient. The Qiagen DNeasy Blood extraction kit was used to purify genomic DNA from total PBMCs and from tumor samples. Collected pretreatment and during treatment, PBMCs were isolated and stored as previously described.

Synthetic TCR analog templates were spiked into each PCR so that absolute template abundance could be estimated from read counts. Using the immunoSEQ assay, TCRbeta CDR3 regions were amplified from genomic DNA with bias-controlled V and J gene primers. Rearranged TCRbeta segments were sequenced at approximately 20X coverage. Processing in the source paper ran as follows. Sequencing errors were corrected by clustering, and CDR3s were annotated against IMGT so that V, D and J genes could be assigned. Only productive TCRbeta rearrangements were used in downstream analyses, excluding out-of-frame or stop-codon sequences. Clonality was computed as one minus Shannon entropy normalized by the log of the number of unique productive sequences. Fisher's exact test with Benjamini-Hochberg correction, at a threshold of adjusted p below 0.01, was used to find clones that differed between time points or between blood and tumor. TCRdb provides this immuneACCESS table in a form limited to in-frame rearrangements. Some clones are lacking; in checked studies, under half of them reflect an unresolved V gene, and why the rest are absent is not known. V, J and clone size reflect that table, while D and trimming were determined from the DNA. In all, the sample holds 70,000 or so clones, and around 90% of those were seen once. In total, the top ten clones hold more than 3.5% of the sample.

The data were obtained in a study of PD-L1 blockade in urothelial cancer (dated by TCRdb to the late 2010s). Notes on the research overall: Therapy was started in the mid-2010s for all patients, and atezolizumab 1,200 mg was administered intravenously every 3 weeks. The study, an exploratory multi-omic analysis, examined somatic, immune and clinical correlates of response to PD-L1 blockade with atezolizumab in urothelial cancer. Blood samples were analyzed 3 weeks after the start of treatment (second dose) and 6 weeks after the start of treatment. About 85% of the 29 patients were males with bladder-origin urothelial cancer, and about 65% of the roughly 30 reported a prior smoking history. Durable clinical benefit was achieved by nine patients and was not achieved by 20 patients. Blood samples gave a median of about 130,000 T cells and 77,000 or so unique TCRs, with a median clonality of roughly 0.08. An ECOG performance status of 0 or 1 was recorded for the patients, and 0 to 3 prior chemotherapy regimens had been received by the patients. Pretreatment tumor samples, along with matched peripheral blood collected serially before and after atezolizumab treatment, underwent TCR sequencing. Whole exome sequencing and RNA sequencing of pretreatment tumors were performed alongside TCR sequencing in the same patients. Pretreatment blood TCR-seq was available for under 35 patients, at least one posttreatment blood collection was obtained for 24 patients, and tumor TCR-seq was available for 24 patients. Durable clinical benefit meant progression-free survival longer than 6 months, and TCR features were also tested against progression-free and overall survival. On the study overall, not on this receptor specifically: Among patients with durable benefit, tumor-associated TCR clones showed greater expansion in peripheral blood 3 weeks after treatment started (n ≈ 22, p = 0.022). A pretreatment peripheral blood TCR clonality below the median was linked to improved progression-free and overall survival. Because the sample size was small (n of about 30) and many of the analyses were exploratory, the results are meant to be hypothesis-generating.

The source of this sequence is a man between 65 and 85 years old with urothelial cancer. This chain is built from TRBV18 and TRBJ2-1; TRBD2 aligns with 16 central bases. Here the sequenced sample was PBMCs, taken around atezolizumab (anti-PD-L1) treatment. The CDR3 has the sequence CASSPPGLAGGVYNEQFF. The nucleotide sequence reads TGTGCCAGCTCACCACCGGGACTAGCGGGAGGGGTCTACAATGAGCAGTTCTTC. Outside the CDR3, residues come from the reference TRBV18 and TRBJ2-1 proteins, so the full variable domain is: NAGVMQNPRHLVRRRGQEARLRCSPMKGHSHVYWYRQLPEEGLKFMVYLQKENIIDESGMPKERFSAEFPKEGPSILRIQQVVRGDSAAYFCASSPPGLAGGVYNEQFFGPGTRLTVL.